These T cell receptor beta chains were read from a single sample in a study of blood T cell repertoires in COVID-19. The repertoire was sequenced with immunoSEQ multiplex PCR; TCRdb's copy has only in-frame clones and lacks some. The table includes about 9,000 clones, approximately 80% detected once. The sample consisted of peripheral blood. The receptors originated from a human donor in a cohort sampled during active COVID-19. Each CDR3 is given with its conserved first and last residue. The D gene is left open where the match is weak. The size entry is marked missing in some rows and otherwise reads once, few, many or a size class.

TGTGCCAGCAGATATAGACAGGGGGCCTCACCCCTCCACTTT | CASRYRQGASPLHF | TRBJ1-6 | TRBD1 | - | TRBV6-5
TGTGCCAGCTCACCTGGACTAGCGGCGGATGAGCAGTTCTTC | CASSPGLAADEQFF | TRBJ2-1 | TRBD2 | - | TRBV18
TGTGCCAGCAGCTTAGGGACAGGGAACACTGAAGCTTTCTTT | CASSLGTGNTEAFF | TRBJ1-1 | TRBD1 | - | TRBV7-8
TGCGCCAGCAGCTCGGGAGCGAGCTCCTACAATGAGCAGTTCTTC | CASSSGASSYNEQFF | TRBJ2-1 | - | - | TRBV4-1
TGTGCCAGCTCACCCGAGGACAGGCCGCCTTTATCCGGGGAGCTGTTTTTT | CASSPEDRPPLSGELFF | TRBJ2-2 | TRBD1 | medium-sized | TRBV18
TGTGCCAGCAGTGAGGATGGGCAGGGGTTCTACAATGAGCAGTTCTTC | CASSEDGQGFYNEQFF | TRBJ2-1 | - | - | TRBV6-4
TGTGCCAGCAGCCAAGAAGGGGGTGCGGGCTACACCTTC | CASSQEGGAGYTF | TRBJ1-2 | - | - | TRBV3-1/TRBV3-2
TGTGCCAGTAGTATCAAGCAGGGAGGCACTGAAGCTTTCTTT | CASSIKQGGTEAFF | TRBJ1-1 | - | - | TRBV19
TGTGCCTGGAGTGGGGACAGGGGGCAAGAGCAGTACTTC | CAWSGDRGQEQYF | TRBJ2-7 | TRBD1 | - | TRBV30
TGTGCCAGCTTCACAGGGTTGGGCTACACCTTC | CASFTGLGYTF | TRBJ1-2 | - | - | TRBV6-5
TGTGCCAGCAGTGAGGACAGGGGTTGGTACGAGCAGTACTTC | CASSEDRGWYEQYF | TRBJ2-7 | TRBD1 | - | TRBV6-1
TGCGCCAGCTCAGGGTCTACCAAAAACATTCAGTACTTC | CASSGSTKNIQYF | TRBJ2-4 | - | - | TRBV5-1
TGCGCCAGCAGTGAGGACCGCGGGGGGACATCCGAGATCAAAAACATTCAGTACTTC | CASSEDRGGTSEIKNIQYF | TRBJ2-4 | TRBD2 | once | TRBV10-1
TGTGCCAGCAGCGTAGATGCCCCCGGGACAGGGGGCCGACTAGAGACCCAGTACTTC | CASSVDAPGTGGRLETQYF | TRBJ2-5 | TRBD1 | - | TRBV9
TGTGCCAGCAGCTGGGGACAGGGGAGCTCCTACGAGCAGTACTTC | CASSWGQGSSYEQYF | TRBJ2-7 | TRBD1 | few | TRBV7-2
TGTGCCACCCAGGACAGGGTAGGTACAGATACGCAGTATTTT | CATQDRVGTDTQYF | TRBJ2-3 | TRBD1 | - | TRBV24-1
TGCGCCACCTCGGAGGCTAGCGGGGGGACCGGTAGGAGCAATGAGCAGTTCTTC | CATSEASGGTGRSNEQFF | TRBJ2-1 | TRBD2 | - | TRBV10-2
TGCAGCCTCCGGGACTCTGCCTACAATGAGCAGTTCTTC | CSLRDSAYNEQFF | TRBJ2-1 | - | - | TRBV29-1
TGTGCCAGCAGTTTCGGCAGGGGGGATCAGCCCCAGCATTTT | CASSFGRGDQPQHF | TRBJ1-5 | TRBD1 | - | TRBV27
TGTGCCAGCAGTGAGTCGACAGGGGATTTAGAGACCCAGTACTTC | CASSESTGDLETQYF | TRBJ2-5 | TRBD1 | - | TRBV6-1
TGCGCCAGCAGTGTAGCAGGGGGAAACACCGGGGAGCTGTTTTTT | CASSVAGGNTGELFF | TRBJ2-2 | TRBD1 | - | TRBV10-2
TGCGCCAGCAGGGAGACAGAGTACCACGAGCAGTACTTC | CASRETEYHEQYF | TRBJ2-7 | - | - | TRBV5-1
TGTGCCAGCAGTGAATTGGGGGGCTCCTATAATTCACCCCTCCACTTT | CASSELGGSYNSPLHF | TRBJ1-6 | - | once | TRBV25-1
TGTGCCAGCAGTAAGGCGGGGCCCAATTTAGTCTATGGCTACACCTTC | CASSKAGPNLVYGYTF | TRBJ1-2 | - | once | TRBV6-6
TGTGCCAGCAGCTGGGGACAGGGCGACCAAGAGACCCAGTACTTC | CASSWGQGDQETQYF | TRBJ2-5 | TRBD1 | few | TRBV7-2
TGTGCCATTCTCCGAGAGACCCAGTACTTC | CAILRETQYF | TRBJ2-5 | - | - | TRBV19
TGTGCCAGTAGTATGGGGACAGGGACCTACGAGCAGTACTTC | CASSMGTGTYEQYF | TRBJ2-7 | TRBD1 | - | TRBV19
TGTGCCAGCAGCTACCGGCAGGGGGTAATCCAAGAGACCCAGTACTTC | CASSYRQGVIQETQYF | TRBJ2-5 | TRBD1 | - | TRBV5-6
TGTGCCAGCAGCTTCCGGTCTGAAAACATTCAGTACTTC | CASSFRSENIQYF | TRBJ2-4 | - | - | TRBV5-8
TGCGCCAGCGCACCGGGACAGGAGGCGACCCAGTACTTC | CASAPGQEATQYF | TRBJ2-5 | TRBD1 | - | TRBV5-1
TGTGCCATCAATGACGACGGGTGGGAGCAGTACTTC | CAINDDGWEQYF | TRBJ2-7 | - | - | TRBV10-3
TGTGCCAGTAGTATCGCGGGGGCAACAGATACGCAGTATTTT | CASSIAGATDTQYF | TRBJ2-3 | - | - | TRBV19
TGTGCCAGCAGCTTGGGCGGGCTTGGCACAGATACGCAGTATTTT | CASSLGGLGTDTQYF | TRBJ2-3 | - | - | TRBV11-2
TGTGCCAGCAGCGTAGATCCTGTCAGTATGAACACTGAAGCTTTCTTT | CASSVDPVSMNTEAFF | TRBJ1-1 | - | - | TRBV9
TGTGCCAGCAGCGTAGCCGGCCTAGCTTCCTCTGATACGCAGTATTTT | CASSVAGLASSDTQYF | TRBJ2-3 | - | - | TRBV9
TGCGCCAGCAGCCACAGGGGAGGGGCTGAAGCTTTCTTT | CASSHRGGAEAFF | TRBJ1-1 | - | - | TRBV4-3
TGTGCCAGCAATCCACGGAAAACGGGGGATGGCTACACCTTC | CASNPRKTGDGYTF | TRBJ1-2 | - | large | TRBV7-9
TGTGCCAGCAGCGTACAAAACTATGGCTACACCTTC | CASSVQNYGYTF | TRBJ1-2 | - | - | TRBV28
TGTGCCAGCAGGGGCAGGACGGGGTATGGCTACACCTTC | CASRGRTGYGYTF | TRBJ1-2 | - | - | TRBV28
TGTGCCAGCAGCCTAGACAGGGCCTCCTACGAGCAGTACTTC | CASSLDRASYEQYF | TRBJ2-7 | TRBD1 | - | TRBV6-5
TGTGCCAGCTCACCACCTCTCCCGGGGGGGCCCGGTACGCAGTATTTT | CASSPPLPGGPGTQYF | TRBJ2-3 | TRBD2 | - | TRBV18
TGTGCCAGTAGTCCAAGGGGGAGCCTGTACGAGCAGTACTTC | CASSPRGSLYEQYF | TRBJ2-7 | - | - | TRBV19
TGTGCCAGCAGCCCCGTGGGAGCGCTCACGAACACCGGGGAGCTGTTTTTT | CASSPVGALTNTGELFF | TRBJ2-2 | - | - | TRBV3-1/TRBV3-2
TGTGCCAGCAGCCCCAGCACGGGGAGGCGCGCAGATACGCAGTATTTT | CASSPSTGRRADTQYF | TRBJ2-3 | - | medium-sized | TRBV11-2
TGCAGCGTTGACGAACTAGCGAGGTCCTACAATGAGCAGTTCTTC | CSVDELARSYNEQFF | TRBJ2-1 | TRBD2 | - | TRBV29-1
TGCGCCAGCAGCTTCGACAGACGGAACACTGAAGCTTTCTTT | CASSFDRRNTEAFF | TRBJ1-1 | - | - | TRBV5-1
TGTGCCAGTAGTATATTCCCCGGACAGGCAGGCTACGAGCAGTACTTC | CASSIFPGQAGYEQYF | TRBJ2-7 | TRBD1 | - | TRBV19
TGTGCCAGCAGTTTATACAGGGGACCCAACACTGAAGCTTTCTTT | CASSLYRGPNTEAFF | TRBJ1-1 | TRBD1 | - | TRBV27
TGTGCCAGTAGCACCTCCCTCTTGACAGGGAACTATGGCTACACCTTC | CASSTSLLTGNYGYTF | TRBJ1-2 | TRBD1 | few | TRBV19
TGTGCCAGTAGTATAGATCAAAAAGGGAATTCGGACAGGAGATTTAACTATGGCTACACCTTC | CASSIDQKGNSDRRFNYGYTF | TRBJ1-2 | TRBD1 | - | TRBV19
TGTGCCAGTAGTAAGAGGCCGGGACAGGGGGCCTACGAGCAGTACTTC | CASSKRPGQGAYEQYF | TRBJ2-7 | TRBD1 | - | TRBV19
TGTGCCAGCAGTTACTCTCGACACAACTCCTACAATGAGCAGTTCTTC | CASSYSRHNSYNEQFF | TRBJ2-1 | - | - | TRBV6-5
TGCGCCAGCAGCACAAAGCTAGGACAAGATACCTACGAGCAGTACTTC | CASSTKLGQDTYEQYF | TRBJ2-7 | - | - | TRBV5-1
TGTGCCAGCAGTTACCTACAGGGGCTTTACGGTAATACGCAGTATTTT | CASSYLQGLYGNTQYF | TRBJ2-3 | TRBD1 | - | TRBV6-6